This entry features one T cell receptor beta chain sequence. Its cognate antigen is unknown. This CDR3 spans 13 amino acids. V was cut by 2 bases and J by 5 bases, with 7 bases left in between. Per the germline V gene, CDR1 is SGHTA and CDR2 is FQGNSA. These data originate in a study of lymphopenia after photon versus proton radiotherapy. Broader study findings: Only patients who died were analyzed for survival; proton advantage is unproven. After lymphocyte nadir, photon-treated repertoires showed oligoclonal expansion, especially CD8+ Temra. In patients who died, overall survival fell as post-nadir TCR diversity dropped more. Photon-treated patients lost naive T cells and TCR diversity; proton-treated stayed stable.

Libraries were prepared by immunoSEQ multiplex PCR; TCRdb keeps only in-frame clonotypes and omits some of them. In the table there are 25,000 to 30,000 clones, over 85% of which are singletons. The sequence derives from a woman between 45 and 65 years old with cholangiocarcinoma. This specimen consisted of peripheral blood, obtained from a patient treated with photon-based radiotherapy. This rearrangement joins TRBV7-2 to TRBJ1-5; no definite D call. CDR3 in amino acids: CASSLTRDQPQHF. CDR3 nucleotide sequence: TGTGCCAGCAGCTTAACGAGGGATCAGCCCCAGCATTTT.